The 20 T cell receptor beta chains below come from one sample, sequenced in a study of cytomegalovirus exposure and HLA in healthy donors. It was with 60 Vbeta and 13 Jbeta primers that the PCR ran. Sequenced by immunoSEQ multiplex PCR; TCRdb stores in-frame clones only, minus some. The table has roughly 160,000 clones, roughly 80% seen once. Sequencing was performed on PBMCs. Receptors were obtained from a man aged 40-55 years in good health and CMV-seronegative.

In its sample, this clone was seen a few times. The DNA for the CDR3 is TGCGCCAGCAGTGAGGCCTCTAGCGGATACACCGGGGAGCTGTTTTTT. It yields the protein CASSEASSGYTGELFF. This chain uses TRBV10-2 with TRBJ2-2, with 7 positions matching TRBD2. Germline CDR1 WSHSY, CDR2 SAAADI. The V segment lost 2 bases and the J segment 3 bases; nucleotides outside the gene matches: 6. The CDR3 is made up of 16 amino acids.

A note on this clone: Relative to the germline gene, one junction end is altered; a read error may explain this. The CDR3 region has the DNA TGCGCCAGCAGCCCCCAGATGAGACAGCGATCGTCTGAATCTTTCTTT. This encodes CASSPQMRQRSSESFF. The V and J genes are TRBV5-1 and TRBJ1-1; a possible D gene is TRBD1 (5 bases). Germline V gives CDR1 SGHRS, CDR2 YFSETQ. This CDR3 has 16 amino acids.

The rearrangement links TRBV9 to TRBJ2-3, with 15 bases matching TRBD2. Germline values: CDR1 SGDLS, CDR2 YYNGEE. J gave up 6 bases and V 1 base, and 3 bases lay outside the gene matches. There are 16 residues in the CDR3. This CDR3 reads CASSVRTSGGVDTQYF. The CDR3 DNA sequence: TGTGCCAGCAGCGTACGGACTAGCGGGGGGGTCGATACGCAGTATTTT.

V is TRBV6-5 and J is TRBJ2-5; D may be TRBD2 (5 bases). The germline gives CDR1 MNHEY, CDR2 SVGAGI. The CDR3 is 13 residues long. V gave up 4 bases and J gave up 4 bases, with 10 bases separating them. The CDR3 DNA is TGTGCCAGCAGTTGGGCCGAGGGAGAGACCCAGTACTTC. It codes for CASSWAEGETQYF.

This clone was detected only once. This chain joins TRBV27 and TRBJ2-5, with D tentatively TRBD2 (6 bases). The CDR3 spans 14 residues. V was trimmed by 7 bases and J by 7 bases, leaving 19 bases between them. CDR1 is MNHEY, CDR2 SMNVEV, per germline (reference sequence). This CDR3 reads CASTGTGRWGTQYF. The CDR3 DNA reads as TGTGCCAGCACCGGGACTGGGCGGTGGGGGACCCAGTACTTC.

V usage is TRBV29-1 and J usage is TRBJ2-5; tentatively, D is TRBD1 (5 bases). There are 13 residues in the CDR3. CDR1 and CDR2 from the germline V gene are SQVTM and ANQGSEA. Trimming pared 7 bases from V and 3 bases from J, leaving 15 bases between. The CDR3 loop is CSAVPRAKETQYF. Here the CDR3 DNA reads TGCAGCGCGGTACCCAGGGCCAAAGAGACCCAGTACTTC.

The J gene is TRBJ1-4, the V gene TRBV10-2; perhaps TRBD1 as D (5 bases). The germline V and J ends were trimmed by 6 bases and 8 bases, with 16 bases remaining between them. Per the germline V gene, CDR1 is WSHSY and CDR2 is SAAADI. The CDR3 has 14 residues. In DNA, the CDR3 is TGCGCCAGCAGCCCCGGGACTCTGGGGGAAAAACTGTTTTTT. Translation gives CASSPGTLGEKLFF.

The chain joins TRBV7-8 to TRBJ1-1; tentatively, D is TRBD1 (6 bases). This CDR3 has 13 amino acids. Per the germline V gene, CDR1 is SGHVS and CDR2 is FQNEAQ. The V gene lost 4 bases and the J gene lost 7 bases, with 13 bases spanning the gap. CDR3 loop: CASSSSPGHEAFF. In DNA, the CDR3 is TGTGCCAGCAGCTCCAGCCCGGGACATGAAGCTTTCTTT.

The gene calls are TRBV2 and TRBJ1-2; maybe TRBD1 (6 bases). The CDR3 runs to 12 residues. Germline assignment: CDR1 SNHLY and CDR2 FYNNEI. Deletions cut 4 bases from V and 4 bases from J, with 7 bases between. CDR3 sequence (DNA): TGTGCCAGCAGTGGAGGGGGCTATGGCTACACCTTC. The encoded protein is CASSGGGYGYTF.

As concerns this clone: Other DNA sequences of this sample code for an identical CDR3. This chain uses TRBV27 with TRBJ2-7; tentative D call: TRBD1 (6 bases). The germline V and J ends were trimmed by 2 bases and 2 bases, with 10 bases remaining between them. CDR1 and CDR2 from the germline V gene are MNHEY and SMNVEV (reference sequence). The CDR3 consists of 14 residues. This chain's CDR3 is CASSLGRGTYEQYF. CDR3 nucleotide sequence: TGTGCCAGCAGTTTAGGCAGGGGCACCTACGAGCAGTACTTC.

This clone was seen a single time. CDR3 amino acids: CASRVTGTGELFF. The DNA of the CDR3 is TGCGCCAGCAGGGTTACAGGGACCGGGGAGCTGTTTTTT. The chain employs TRBV5-1 and TRBJ2-2; possible D gene TRBD1, 6 bases. The CDR3 consists of 13 residues. CDR1 is SGHRS, CDR2 YFSETQ, per germline. The germline V and J ends were trimmed by 5 bases and 5 bases, with 10 bases remaining between them.

A few counts support this clone. The J gene is TRBJ1-1, the V gene TRBV5-4, with D maybe TRBD1 (5 bases). The CDR3 is made up of 12 amino acids. CDR1 and CDR2 (germline): SGHNT, YYREEE (reference sequence). The V end lost 4 bases, the J end lost 7 bases, and 11 bases lay between the germline ends. As DNA, the CDR3 is TGTGCCAGCAGCCGAGCAGGGCGTGAAGCTTTCTTT. It yields the protein CASSRAGREAFF.

V and J are TRBV1 and TRBJ2-7; the table's D call, TRBD1, was not checked against the DNA. TRBV1 is deemed a pseudogene. The CDR3 totals 13 residues. This CDR3 is CTSSQVSDYEQYF. In DNA, the CDR3 is TGCACCAGCAGCCAAGTGTCAGATTACGAGCAGTACTTC.

The chain couples TRBV11-2 to TRBJ2-5, with D possibly being TRBD1 (6 bases). The CDR3 totals 13 residues. CDR1 is SGHAT, CDR2 FQNNGV, per germline. Deletions cut 5 bases from V and 7 bases from J, with 14 bases between. In nucleotides, the CDR3 is TGTGCCAGCAGCGCGGACAGCTCTGTGACCCAGTACTTC. Amino acid sequence: CASSADSSVTQYF.

The chain joins TRBV11-2 to TRBJ1-4; D not certain. Trimming removed 0 bases from V and 5 bases from J, with 13 bases in between. CDR3 length: 16 amino acids. Germline-derived CDR1 and CDR2 are SGHAT and FQNNGV. CDR3: CASSLDLMASNEKLFF. The DNA for the CDR3 is TGTGCCAGCAGCTTAGATCTTATGGCCTCCAATGAAAAACTGTTTTTT.

V and J are TRBV7-9 and TRBJ2-5; TRBD1 matches 10 bases. The V segment lost 5 bases and the J segment 3 bases; nucleotides outside the gene matches: 9. The length of the CDR3 is 16 residues. In germline, CDR1 is SEHNR, CDR2 FQNEAQ (reference sequence). CDR3 loop: CASSTETGGRKETQYF. CDR3 nucleotides: TGTGCCAGCAGCACAGAGACAGGGGGCAGGAAAGAGACCCAGTACTTC.

The chain joins TRBV28 to TRBJ2-7, with 8 bases lining up with TRBD1. The J segment lost 7 bases and the V segment lost 6 bases, leaving 11 bases of the junction unmatched. The CDR3 is made up of 14 amino acids. Looked up from germline, CDR1 is MDHEN and CDR2 is SYDVKM. In DNA form, the CDR3 reads TGTGCCAGCAGAGAGGCCAGGGGGCTGAGAGAGCAGTACTTC. Protein: CASREARGLREQYF.

This chain uses TRBV5-1 with TRBJ1-4; weak D call: TRBD1 (6 bases). The CDR3 consists of 17 residues. Deletions cut 4 bases from V and 0 bases from J, with 16 bases between. Per the germline V gene, CDR1 is SGHRS and CDR2 is YFSETQ. The CDR3 is CASSIQGWGSTNEKLFF. In DNA form, the CDR3 reads TGCGCCAGCAGCATACAGGGATGGGGGTCAACTAATGAAAAACTGTTTTTT.

The rearrangement joins TRBV10-2 to TRBJ2-7; TRBD1 matches at 9 bases. Germline trimming cut 7 bases from V and 2 bases from J; bases unmatched to any gene: 6. The V gene's germline CDR1 is WSHSY and CDR2 SAAADI. The CDR3 is 14 amino acids. The CDR3 DNA is TGCGCCAGCATCTTTGGGACAGGGCCCTACGAGCAGTACTTC. Amino acid sequence: CASIFGTGPYEQYF.

V usage is TRBV28 and J usage is TRBJ1-1; maybe TRBD1 (5 bases). This CDR3 is built from 13 residues. Germline CDR1 MDHEN, CDR2 SYDVKM. The V gene lost 2 bases and the J gene lost 4 bases, with 8 bases spanning the gap. The CDR3 here is CASSLGRATEAFF. In DNA, the CDR3 is TGTGCCAGCAGTTTAGGCAGGGCCACTGAAGCTTTCTTT.